A selection of T cell receptor beta chains follows, all from one sample in a study of patients and donors after allogeneic stem cell transplantation. MiXCR, applied by TCRdb to the RT-PCR reads, yields one record per CDR3 protein. The sample yields roughly 190,000 distinct CDR3 sequences, roughly 40% seen once. The sample taken for sequencing was blood, either unsorted or a sorted T cell fraction (not recorded which). These receptors all stem from a human donor who was either an allogeneic HSCT recipient or a stem cell or donor lymphocyte infusion donor (not recorded which). It is not recorded whose cells these are; they may come from a transplant donor. The CDR3 runs from the conserved cysteine through the conserved F or W. The D gene is left open where the match is weak. A clone size is listed for some rows: how often the clone was seen (once, few, many), or a class if it is expanded.

v_call	d_call	clone_size	j_call	cdr3_nt	cdr3_aa
TRBV4-3	.	.	TRBJ1-2	TGCGCCAGCAGCCTCCTACGGACAGACTATGGCTACACCTTC	CASSLLRTDYGYTF
TRBV7-2	TRBD2	few	TRBJ2-2	TGTGCCAGCAGCAGACTAGCAGAGAACACCGGGGAGCTGTTTTTT	CASSRLAENTGELFF
TRBV29-1	.	.	TRBJ2-7	TGCAGCGTTGTTGGGTCCTACGAGCAGTACTTC	CSVVGSYEQYF
TRBV9	TRBD1	.	TRBJ2-1	TGTGCCAGCAGCGTAGACAGGGGGCTCTACAATGAGCAGTTCTTC	CASSVDRGLYNEQFF
TRBV2	.	.	TRBJ1-2	TGTGCCAGCAGTGAAATTGGGGGCGCCGGCGGCTACACCTTC	CASSEIGGAGGYTF
TRBV5-1	.	.	TRBJ1-4	TGCGCCAGCAGCATCGAACCGGGACTGAATAATGAAAAACTGTTTTTT	CASSIEPGLNNEKLFF
TRBV5-1	.	.	TRBJ1-1	TGCGCCAGCAGCCCTTCAGGGGTCGCGGTTTCGAACACTGAAGCTTTCTTT	CASSPSGVAVSNTEAFF
TRBV12-3/TRBV12-4	.	few	TRBJ1-6	TGTGCCAGCAGTTTAGGGAGGGGGGAAAATTCACCCCTCCACTTT	CASSLGRGENSPLHF
TRBV19	TRBD1	.	TRBJ2-7	TGTGCCAGTAGTCGCCCGGGACAGGGCTACGAGCAGTACTTC	CASSRPGQGYEQYF
TRBV4-2	TRBD2	.	TRBJ2-3	TGTGCCAGCAGCCAAGAGGTAGCGGGAGATATTGATACGCAGTATTTT	CASSQEVAGDIDTQYF
TRBV5-1	.	.	TRBJ2-2	TGCGCCAGCAATCGACTAGGGCCAGGGAAAACCGGGGAGCTGTTTTTT	CASNRLGPGKTGELFF
TRBV4-2	.	.	TRBJ1-1	TGTGCCAGCAGCCAAGATTCCCCGGTCATGAACACTGAAGCTTTCTTT	CASSQDSPVMNTEAFF
TRBV12-3/TRBV12-4	.	few	TRBJ1-1	TGTGCCAGCAGTTTTACCGGGGTGAGCGGGACTGAAGCTTTCTTT	CASSFTGVSGTEAFF
TRBV25-1	.	.	TRBJ1-2	TGTGCCAGCAGTGGTGAGGATTATGTGAGGGACGGCTACACCTTC	CASSGEDYVRDGYTF
TRBV28	.	.	TRBJ1-5	TGTGCCAGCAGTGCTGGGACGCAGAATCAGCCCCAGCATTTT	CASSAGTQNQPQHF
TRBV3-1	TRBD2	.	TRBJ2-5	TGTGCCAGCAGCCCCCCGGGACTAGCGGGAGGGTTGAAAGAGACCCAGTACTTC	CASSPPGLAGGLKETQYF
TRBV12-3/TRBV12-4	.	few	TRBJ1-2	TGTGCCAGCAGTGCGTCCTCTATGGGGGGTGGGGACTATGGCTACACCTTC	CASSASSMGGGDYGYTF
TRBV12-5	.	.	TRBJ2-1	TGTGCTAGTGGTCTGAGCGAAGGGCAGTTCTTC	CASGLSEGQFF
TRBV7-9	TRBD1	.	TRBJ1-1	TGTGCCAGCAGCGACAGGGTAGTGCAGAGCACTGAAGCTTTCTTT	CASSDRVVQSTEAFF
TRBV7-2	TRBD1	.	TRBJ1-6	TGTGCCAGCAGCTTAGTGGGGACAGCTAATTCACCCCTCCACTTT	CASSLVGTANSPLHF
TRBV27	.	.	TRBJ2-7	TGTGCCAGCAGTTTTCAGACCGAGCAGTACTTC	CASSFQTEQYF
TRBV12-3/TRBV12-4	.	few	TRBJ1-5	TGTGCCAGCAGTTTTCGGGTGAATCAGCCCCAGCATTTT	CASSFRVNQPQHF
TRBV7-7	.	.	TRBJ1-3	TGTGCCAGCAGCACTGACACAGGGACTGGAAACACCATATATTTT	CASSTDTGTGNTIYF
TRBV12-3/TRBV12-4	TRBD2	.	TRBJ2-7	TGTGCCAGCAGTGTTCTAGCGGGAGGTCCCTACGAGCAGTACTTC	CASSVLAGGPYEQYF
TRBV6-1	.	.	TRBJ1-1	TGTGCCACCCAAGGATCAATGAACACTGAAGCTTTCTTT	CATQGSMNTEAFF
TRBV25-1	TRBD1	.	TRBJ1-2	TGTGCCAGCAGTGAAGCAACAGGGGGCATCAATGGCTACACCTTC	CASSEATGGINGYTF
TRBV19	.	.	TRBJ2-1	TGTGCCAGTAGTATAGACTACCGGTCCTACAATGAGCAGTTCTTC	CASSIDYRSYNEQFF
TRBV29-1	TRBD2	.	TRBJ2-1	TGCAGCGTGGAGGGGACTAGCGGGATCAGCTCCTACAATGAGCAGTTCTTC	CSVEGTSGISSYNEQFF
TRBV28	.	.	TRBJ2-7	TGTGCCAGCAGTTTATGGCGAGCAGCCTACGAGCAGTACTTC	CASSLWRAAYEQYF
TRBV20-1	.	few	TRBJ1-5	TGCAGTGCTAGTCATGGGAATCAGCCCCAGCATTTT	CSASHGNQPQHF
TRBV29-1	.	.	TRBJ1-2	TGCAGCGTTGATGGGGTAGACTATGGCTACACCTTC	CSVDGVDYGYTF
TRBV9	.	.	TRBJ1-3	TGTGCCAGCAGCGGGACCCGGGTTCCTGGAAACACCATATATTTT	CASSGTRVPGNTIYF
TRBV20-1	.	.	TRBJ1-3	TGCAGTGCTAGAGATAGAAGGCTGACAGCTGGAAACACCATATATTTT	CSARDRRLTAGNTIYF
TRBV6-5	.	.	TRBJ1-1	TGTGCCGGCACCCTCGGGGGTGTAGGAAACACTGAAGCTTTCTTT	CAGTLGGVGNTEAFF
TRBV12-3/TRBV12-4	TRBD1	.	TRBJ2-3	TGTGCCAGCAGTTTCCGGACAGGGCTCAGCACAGATACGCAGTATTTT	CASSFRTGLSTDTQYF
TRBV4-3	TRBD1	.	TRBJ2-2	TGCGCCAGCAGCCAAGATAGGGGGCGCCCCACCGGGGAGCTGTTTTTT	CASSQDRGRPTGELFF
TRBV5-1	TRBD1	few	TRBJ2-1	TGCGCCAGCAGCTTCGGGACAGACAAATACAATGAGCAGTTCTTC	CASSFGTDKYNEQFF
TRBV7-6	.	.	TRBJ1-5	TGTGCCAGCAATTTGGGGGGCAATCAGCCCCAGCATTTT	CASNLGGNQPQHF
TRBV18	.	few	TRBJ1-3	TGTGCCAGCTCACCTGGGCCCTCTGGAAACACCATATATTTT	CASSPGPSGNTIYF
TRBV5-1	.	.	TRBJ1-1	TGCGCCAGCAGCTTGGGACCGCAGAACACTGAAGCTTTCTTT	CASSLGPQNTEAFF
TRBV24-1	.	.	TRBJ2-1	TGTGCCACCAGTGACCGGTACGCCAATGAGCAGTTCTTC	CATSDRYANEQFF
TRBV12-3/TRBV12-4	TRBD1	.	TRBJ2-5	TGTGCCAGCAGTTTAGCAGGACAGGGGGCTTTCCAAGAGACCCAGTACTTC	CASSLAGQGAFQETQYF
TRBV6-6	.	.	TRBJ1-2	TGTGCCAGCACCCCGGGGGCGGGGTATGGCTACACCTTC	CASTPGAGYGYTF
TRBV2	.	.	TRBJ1-1	TGTGCCAGCAGTGCCCGGCCGAACACTGAAGCTTTCTTT	CASSARPNTEAFF
TRBV4-1	TRBD1	few	TRBJ1-1	TGCGCCAGCAGCGCCGGGACAGGGGCCACTGAAGCTTTCTTT	CASSAGTGATEAFF
TRBV13	.	.	TRBJ1-5	TGTGCCAGCAGCTTAGGCCCCCATCAGCCCCAGCATTTT	CASSLGPHQPQHF
TRBV6-5	.	.	TRBJ1-4	TGTGCCAGCAGTTCAGGGAGCCCTAATGAAAAACTGTTTTTT	CASSSGSPNEKLFF
TRBV4-2	.	.	TRBJ1-4	TGTGCCAGCAGCCACTTGGATGCAACTAATGAAAAACTGTTTTTT	CASSHLDATNEKLFF
TRBV7-9	.	few	TRBJ2-7	TGTGCCAGCAGCTTCGAAAGGGGCGCAAACGAGCAGTACTTC	CASSFERGANEQYF
TRBV14	TRBD1	.	TRBJ1-2	TGTGCCAGCAGCTTAACAGGGGCTGGCTACACCTTC	CASSLTGAGYTF
TRBV29-1	.	few	TRBJ2-5	TGCAGCGTTGATTACAGCCGCCGCCAAGAGACCCAGTACTTC	CSVDYSRRQETQYF
TRBV28	.	.	TRBJ1-2	TGTGCCAGCAGTCCACCGACAGCAAACTATGGCTACACCTTC	CASSPPTANYGYTF
TRBV6-2/TRBV6-3	TRBD2	.	TRBJ2-7	TGTGCCAGCAGTTACTATGCGAGCGGGAGGCCACTTCCTTCCTACGAGCTGTACTTC	CASSYYASGRPLPSYELYF
TRBV30	.	.	TRBJ1-1	TGTGCCTGGAGAAGCGGGGTGGAAGCTTTCTTT	CAWRSGVEAFF
TRBV12-3/TRBV12-4	TRBD1	.	TRBJ1-1	TGTGCCAGCAGTGCTACAGGGGGTTGGACTGAAGCTTTCTTT	CASSATGGWTEAFF
TRBV7-9	.	few	TRBJ1-2	TGTGCCAGCAGCTTAGGTCCGCGATTTGGCTACACCTTC	CASSLGPRFGYTF
TRBV12-3/TRBV12-4	TRBD1	many	TRBJ1-1	TGTGCCAGCGGGAAGACAGGGACAAACACTGAAGCTTTCTTT	CASGKTGTNTEAFF
TRBV7-9	TRBD1	.	TRBJ1-1	TGTGCCAGCAGCTCTGACAGGGGGAAAGCTTTCTTT	CASSSDRGKAFF
TRBV5-1	.	few	TRBJ2-7	TGCGCCAGCAGATACGAGGCCGACTACGAGCAGTACTTC	CASRYEADYEQYF
TRBV5-3	TRBD1	.	TRBJ2-1	TGTGCCAGAAGCTTACAGGGGGCCCAAAGCTCCTACAATGAGCAGTTCTTC	CARSLQGAQSSYNEQFF